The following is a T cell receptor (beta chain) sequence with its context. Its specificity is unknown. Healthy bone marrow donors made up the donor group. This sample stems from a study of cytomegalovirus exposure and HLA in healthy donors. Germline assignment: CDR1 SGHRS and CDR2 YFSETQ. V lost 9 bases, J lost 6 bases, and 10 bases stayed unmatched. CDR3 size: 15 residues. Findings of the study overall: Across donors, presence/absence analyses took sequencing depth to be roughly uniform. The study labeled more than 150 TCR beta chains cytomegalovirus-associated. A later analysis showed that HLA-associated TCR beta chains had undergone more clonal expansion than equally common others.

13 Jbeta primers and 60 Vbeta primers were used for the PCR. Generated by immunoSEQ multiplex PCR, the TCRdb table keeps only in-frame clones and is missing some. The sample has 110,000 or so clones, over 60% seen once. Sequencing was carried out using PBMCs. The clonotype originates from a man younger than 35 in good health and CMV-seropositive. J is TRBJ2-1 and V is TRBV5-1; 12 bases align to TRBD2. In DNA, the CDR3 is TGCGCCACCAGATGGACTAGCGGGGAAGTCAATGAGCAGTTCTTC. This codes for CATRWTSGEVNEQFF.